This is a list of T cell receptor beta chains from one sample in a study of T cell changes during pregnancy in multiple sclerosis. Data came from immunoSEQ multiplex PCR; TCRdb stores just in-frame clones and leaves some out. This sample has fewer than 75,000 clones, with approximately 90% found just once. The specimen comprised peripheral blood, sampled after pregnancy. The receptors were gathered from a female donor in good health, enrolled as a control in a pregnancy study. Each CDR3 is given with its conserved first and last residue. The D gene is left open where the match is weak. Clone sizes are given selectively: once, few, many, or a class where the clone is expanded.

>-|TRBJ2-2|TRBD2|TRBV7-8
TGTGCCAGCAGCTACGGGGGGGGCAGGGGGGAGCTGTTTTTT
CASSYGGGRGELFF
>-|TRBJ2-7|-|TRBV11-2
TGTGCCAGCAGCTCCACAAGTTCCCACTACGAGCAGTACTTC
CASSSTSSHYEQYF
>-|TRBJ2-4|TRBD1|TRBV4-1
TGCGCCAGCAGCCCTAGGGGGCAAGAAGCCAAAAACATTCAGTACTTC
CASSPRGQEAKNIQYF
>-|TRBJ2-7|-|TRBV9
TGTGCCAGCAGCGTATACCCTAATTACGAGCAGTACTTC
CASSVYPNYEQYF
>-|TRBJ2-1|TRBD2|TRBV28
TGTGCCAGCAGATTCATACGGGAGGGCAATGAGCAGTTCTTC
CASRFIREGNEQFF
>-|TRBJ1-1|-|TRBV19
TGTGCCAGTAGGCAGGGTCAGAGCACTGAAGCTTTCTTT
CASRQGQSTEAFF
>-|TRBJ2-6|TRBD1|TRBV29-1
TGCAGCGGCGATGACCCTCAGGGGGCGCCAGGGGCCAACGTCCTGACTTTC
CSGDDPQGAPGANVLTF
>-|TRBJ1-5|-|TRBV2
TGTGCCAGCAGCCCCAGCGGGGGCAGTGGGCGCAATCAGCCCCAGCATTTT
CASSPSGGSGRNQPQHF
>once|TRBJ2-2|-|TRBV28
TGTGCCAGCAGTTTTCCGTACGGGAGAAGGGTCGACGGGGAGCTGTTTTTT
CASSFPYGRRVDGELFF
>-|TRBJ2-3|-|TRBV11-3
TGTGCCAGCAACCCCAGACTAGTCCCCGGTGATACGCAGTATTTT
CASNPRLVPGDTQYF
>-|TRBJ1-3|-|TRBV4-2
TGTGCCAGCAGCCCACCCGGGGGTGGAAACACCATATATTTT
CASSPPGGGNTIYF
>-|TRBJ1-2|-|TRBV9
TGTGCCAGCAGCGTAGGGATGACAGCATCTAATGGGTATGGCTACACCTTC
CASSVGMTASNGYGYTF
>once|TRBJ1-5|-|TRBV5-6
TGTGCCAGCAGCTTATATCAACAGTGGGAGGGCAATCAGCCCCAGCATTTT
CASSLYQQWEGNQPQHF
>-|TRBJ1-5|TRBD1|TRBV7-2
TGTGCCAGCAGCGTTGGACAGGGCAATCAGCCCCAGCATTTT
CASSVGQGNQPQHF
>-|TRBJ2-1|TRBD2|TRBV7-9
TGTGCCAGCAGCTTAGGGTTTACGGCGGGAGACGTCAATGAGCAGTTCTTC
CASSLGFTAGDVNEQFF
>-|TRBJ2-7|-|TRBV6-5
TGTGCCAGCAGAGAGGGGGATGAGCAGTACTTC
CASREGDEQYF
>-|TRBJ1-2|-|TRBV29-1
TGCAGCGTTAGAGCGGCGAACTATGGCTACACCTTC
CSVRAANYGYTF
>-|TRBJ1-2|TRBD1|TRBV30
TGTGCCTGGAGTAGACAGGGCCTCTATGGCTACACCTTC
CAWSRQGLYGYTF
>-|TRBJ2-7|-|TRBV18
TGTGCCAGCTCACCAAGGAGCCCTTACGAGCAGTACTTC
CASSPRSPYEQYF
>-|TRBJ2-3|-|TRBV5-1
TGCGCCAGCAGCTTGGCTCCAGGGGTAAGCACAGATACGCAGTATTTT
CASSLAPGVSTDTQYF
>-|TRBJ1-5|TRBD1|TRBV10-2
TGCGCCAGCAGTGAGCCGGACAGGGGGCAGCCCCAGCATTTT
CASSEPDRGQPQHF
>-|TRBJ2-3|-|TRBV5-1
TGCGCCAGCAGCCCTAGCTGGAGGGTGACAGATACGCAGTATTTT
CASSPSWRVTDTQYF
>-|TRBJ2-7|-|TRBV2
TGTGCCAGCAATAACGGGGATTTATACGAGCAGTACTTC
CASNNGDLYEQYF
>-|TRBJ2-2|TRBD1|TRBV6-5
TGTGCCAGCAGAGTGGACAGGGATAACACCGGGGAGCTGTTTTTT
CASRVDRDNTGELFF
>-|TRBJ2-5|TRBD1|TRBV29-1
TGCAGCGTTGAAGGGACAGGGATAAGGGAGACCCAGTACTTC
CSVEGTGIRETQYF
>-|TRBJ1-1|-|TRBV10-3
TGTGCCATCAAAGATGGGCTCCAAATTGAAGCTTTCTTT
CAIKDGLQIEAFF
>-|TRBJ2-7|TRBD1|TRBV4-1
TGCGCCAGCAGGTCAGGACAGGGGACGCGCGAGCAGTACTTC
CASRSGQGTREQYF
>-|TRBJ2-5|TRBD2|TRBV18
TGTGCCAGCTCACGCCTAGCGGGAGAAGAGACCCAGTACTTC
CASSRLAGEETQYF
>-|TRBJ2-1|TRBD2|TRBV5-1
TGCGCCAGCAGCTTGGGGGGACTAGCGGGGTCTGAGCAGTTCTTC
CASSLGGLAGSEQFF
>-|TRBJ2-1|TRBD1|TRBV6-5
TGTGCCAGCTCCTCGGAAGGGGGCTGGAATGAGCAGTTCTTC
CASSSEGGWNEQFF
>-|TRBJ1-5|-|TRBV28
TGTGCCAGCACGACCGACTACAATCAGCCCCAGCATTTT
CASTTDYNQPQHF
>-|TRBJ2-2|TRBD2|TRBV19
TGTGCCAGTAGTATAGAGGCGGGAGGGCCCGGCGGGGAGCTGTTTTTT
CASSIEAGGPGGELFF
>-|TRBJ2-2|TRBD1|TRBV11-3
TGTGCCAGCAGTTGGACGACAGGGTTCACCGGGGAGCTGTTTTTT
CASSWTTGFTGELFF
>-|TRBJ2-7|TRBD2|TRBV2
TGTGCCAGCAGGGGGGGACTAGCGGCTTCCTACGAGCAGTACTTC
CASRGGLAASYEQYF
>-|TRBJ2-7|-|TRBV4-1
TGCGCCAGCAGCCAAGGGCCTACAGGGTCCGTGTGGGAGCAGTACTTC
CASSQGPTGSVWEQYF
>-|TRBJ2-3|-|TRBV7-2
TGTGCCAGCAGCTTAGCCCTAGCAGATACGCAGTATTTT
CASSLALADTQYF
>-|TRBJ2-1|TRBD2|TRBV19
TGTGCCAGTAGCCCGGGACTAGTAGATGAGCAGTTCTTC
CASSPGLVDEQFF
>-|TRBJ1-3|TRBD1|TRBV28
TGTGCCAGCAGATTAACCGGGACAGGGCTCTCTGGAAACACCATATATTTT
CASRLTGTGLSGNTIYF
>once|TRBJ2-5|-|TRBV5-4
TGTGCCAGCAGCTTGGCCGAGGGGGTTTTTGGGTTTGAGACCCAGTACTTC
CASSLAEGVFGFETQYF
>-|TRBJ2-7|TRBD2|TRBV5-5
TGTGCCAGCAGCTTCGACCGTGGGACTAGCGGAACCTACGAGCAGTACTTC
CASSFDRGTSGTYEQYF
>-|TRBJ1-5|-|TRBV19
TGTGCCAGTAGTATAGATTGGCAGTATCAGCCCCAGCATTTT
CASSIDWQYQPQHF
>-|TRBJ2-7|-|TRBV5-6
TGTGCCAGCAGCTTGATAGGGGACTCCTACGAGCAGTACTTC
CASSLIGDSYEQYF
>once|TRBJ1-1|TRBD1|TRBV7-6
TGTGCCAGCAGCCCCGGACAGGGGGCGGGAGGAACTGAAGCTTTCTTT
CASSPGQGAGGTEAFF
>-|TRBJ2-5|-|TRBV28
TGTGCCAGCGGTAGGGGTTCTACTGCACGCCGGGAGACCCAGTACTTC
CASGRGSTARRETQYF
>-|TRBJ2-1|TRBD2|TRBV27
TGTGCCAGCAGTCAAGGGACTAGCGGGAGGAATGAGCAGTTCTTC
CASSQGTSGRNEQFF
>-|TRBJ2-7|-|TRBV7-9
TGTGCCAGCAGTCCCCAGGACTTTTCCTACGAGCAGTACTTC
CASSPQDFSYEQYF
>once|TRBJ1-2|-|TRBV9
TGTGCCAGCAGCCTTACACCTCTCTATGGCTACACCTTC
CASSLTPLYGYTF
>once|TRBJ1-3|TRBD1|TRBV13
TGTGCCAGCAGGCTACAGGGGGCGGGCGGAAACACCATATATTTT
CASRLQGAGGNTIYF
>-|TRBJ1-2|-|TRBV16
TGTGCCAGCAGCCAATCCAGCTATGGCTACACCTTC
CASSQSSYGYTF
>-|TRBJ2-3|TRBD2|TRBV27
TGTGCCAGCAGTTCCCTGGGCGGGAGGTCGGATACGCAGTATTTT
CASSSLGGRSDTQYF